Sequencing of this T cell receptor (beta chain) was carried out in a study of blood T cell repertoires in COVID-19. Study information: The United States, Italy and Spain supplied acute and convalescent COVID-19 samples.

In the study's own analysis: Amplification of reference gene primers provided the estimated nucleated cell counts. Repertoires were generated with immunoSEQ multiplex PCR, while TCRdb's copy carries only in-frame clones and drops some. The V and J calls and clone size were taken over from that table, and D and trimming were inferred from the DNA. This repertoire shows about 37,000 clones, about 80% found once; its top ten account for around 14%. The CDR3 loop spans 13 amino acids. Deletions cut 5 bases from V and 5 bases from J, with 11 bases between. Per germline, CDR1 SGHRS and CDR2 YFSETQ. What was sequenced was peripheral blood. The chain recombines TRBV5-1 with TRBJ1-5, with D perhaps TRBD1 (5 bases). This receptor was identified in a woman aged 70 to 79 with acute or convalescent COVID-19. The CDR3 loop reads CASSRVGDQPQHF. CDR3 sequence (DNA): TGCGCCAGCAGTAGGGTAGGGGATCAGCCCCAGCATTTT.